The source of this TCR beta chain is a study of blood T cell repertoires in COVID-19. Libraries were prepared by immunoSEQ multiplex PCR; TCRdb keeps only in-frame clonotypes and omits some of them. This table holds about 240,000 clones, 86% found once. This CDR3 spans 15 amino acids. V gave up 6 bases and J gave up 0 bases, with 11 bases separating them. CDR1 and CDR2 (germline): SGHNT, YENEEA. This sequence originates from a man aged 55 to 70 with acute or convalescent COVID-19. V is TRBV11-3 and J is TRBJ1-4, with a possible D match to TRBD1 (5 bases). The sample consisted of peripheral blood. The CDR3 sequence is CASSRDSATNEKLFF. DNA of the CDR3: TGTGCCAGCAGTCGAGACAGCGCAACTAATGAAAAACTGTTTTTT.